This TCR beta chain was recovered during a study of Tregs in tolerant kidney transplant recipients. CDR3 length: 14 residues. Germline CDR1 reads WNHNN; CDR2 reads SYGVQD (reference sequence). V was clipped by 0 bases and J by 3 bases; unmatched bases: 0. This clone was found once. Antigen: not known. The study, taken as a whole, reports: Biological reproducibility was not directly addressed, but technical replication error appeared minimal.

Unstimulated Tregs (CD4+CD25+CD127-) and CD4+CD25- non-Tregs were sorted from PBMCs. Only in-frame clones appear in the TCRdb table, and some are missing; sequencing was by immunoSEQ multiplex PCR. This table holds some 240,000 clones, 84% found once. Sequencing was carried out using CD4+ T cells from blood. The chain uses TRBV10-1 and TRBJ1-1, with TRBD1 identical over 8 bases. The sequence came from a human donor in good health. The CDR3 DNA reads TGCGCCAGCAGTGAGTCGACAGGGGACACTGAAGCTTTCTTT. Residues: CASSESTGDTEAFF.